The 19 T cell receptor beta chains below were found in one sample sequenced in a study of control samples from healthy donors and cancer patients. The data were produced by immunoSEQ multiplex PCR, yet TCRdb's version contains in-frame clones alone and is incomplete. The sample holds about 160,000 clones, roughly 95% seen once. Sequenced sample: blood. The receptors were sampled from a woman aged 25 to 39 in good health.

The chain recombines TRBV19 with TRBJ2-7; possibly TRBD1 for D (6 bases). Germline V gives CDR1 LNHDA, CDR2 SQIVND (reference sequence). Trimming pared 5 bases from V and 5 bases from J, leaving 22 bases between. The CDR3 spans 16 residues. CDR3 protein: CASSPRVLTGPDEQYF. CDR3 sequence (DNA): TGTGCCAGTAGTCCAAGAGTTCTGACAGGCCCAGACGAGCAGTACTTC.

Turning to this clone: The same CDR3 also results from other DNA sequences found in this sample. The chain carries TRBV30 and TRBJ2-7; D gene ambiguous. This CDR3 is 13 amino acids long. Trimming removed 0 bases from V and 2 bases from J, with 8 bases in between. Germline lookup yields CDR1 GTSNPN and CDR2 SVGIG (reference sequence). The CDR3 is CAWSVGEPYEQYF. CDR3 DNA: TGTGCCTGGAGTGTAGGCGAACCCTACGAGCAGTACTTC. The complete variable domain, with remaining parts taken from reference TRBV30 and TRBJ2-7, reads SQTIHQWPATLVQPVGSPLSLECTVEGTSNPNLYWYRQAAGRGLQLLFYSVGIGQISSEVPQNLSASRPQDRQFILSSKKLLLSDSGFYLCAWSVGEPYEQYFGPGTRLTVT.

The CDR3 bases are TGTGCCAGCAGCTTAGAGCCGATGACAGGGCGGGAGACCCAGTACTTC. It yields the protein CASSLEPMTGRETQYF. The gene calls are TRBV7-9 and TRBJ2-5, with 7 bases that match TRBD1. V shed 1 base, J shed 5 bases, and the junction held 10 bases outside the gene matches. Germline V gene lookup returns CDR1 SEHNR and CDR2 FQNEAQ (reference sequence). The CDR3 sequence is 16 residues long.

The genes are TRBV9 and TRBJ2-7; D may be TRBD1 (6 bases). This CDR3 comprises 13 residues. Germline CDR1 reads SGDLS; CDR2 reads YYNGEE. With 5 bases removed from V and 4 bases from J, the gap between germline ends came to 13 bases. CDR3 sequence: CASSQGPRYEQYF. In DNA, the CDR3 is TGTGCCAGCAGTCAGGGGCCAAGGTACGAGCAGTACTTC.

The gene calls are TRBV19 and TRBJ2-1, with 11 bases fitting TRBD2. This CDR3 is built from 16 residues. V trimming: 4 bases; J trimming: 5 bases; junction bases outside the gene matches: 7. CDR1 LNHDA and CDR2 SQIVND come from the germline V gene (reference sequence). The CDR3 reads CASSRGTSGVNNEQFF. CDR3 bases: TGTGCCAGTAGTAGGGGGACTAGCGGAGTTAACAATGAGCAGTTCTTC.

The V and J genes are TRBV7-3 and TRBJ1-1; TRBD1 matches 7 bases. With 5 bases clipped from V and 4 bases from J, the junction kept 13 bases outside the gene matches. CDR1 is SGHTA, CDR2 FQGTGA, per germline. There are 16 residues in the CDR3. CDR3 nucleotides: TGTGCCAGCAGCATGAATCGGGACAGTCTGTGCACTGAAGCTTTCTTT. This translates into CASSMNRDSLCTEAFF.

The rearrangement uses TRBV28 and TRBJ1-2; a possible D gene is TRBD1 (6 bases). This CDR3 has 16 amino acids. Germline V gives CDR1 MDHEN, CDR2 SYDVKM. V gave up 2 bases and J gave up 3 bases, with 16 bases separating them. CDR3 region: CASSLRGARDYYGYTF. CDR3 coding DNA: TGTGCCAGCAGTTTAAGGGGGGCCAGGGACTACTATGGCTACACCTTC.

The V call is TRBV3-1 (or the pseudogene TRBV3-2), the J call TRBJ2-6, with 7 bases that match TRBD1. J was trimmed by 3 bases and V by 6 bases; bases with no gene match: 5. The V gene's germline CDR1 is LGHDT and CDR2 YNNKEL (reference sequence). The CDR3 extends over 15 amino acids. The CDR3 nucleotides are TGTGCCAGCAGTCAAACAGGGGTTGGGGCCAACGTCCTGACTTTC. This encodes CASSQTGVGANVLTF.

The chain uses TRBV5-4 and TRBJ1-2; 7 nucleotides line up with TRBD1. The CDR3 totals 16 residues. V lost 3 bases to trimming and J lost 4 bases; unmatched junction nucleotides: 12. Looked up from germline, CDR1 is SGHNT and CDR2 is YYREEE (reference sequence). Written as DNA, the CDR3 is TGTGCCAGCAGCTCGAAACAGGGGATGAGGGGCTATGGCTACACCTTC. Its translation: CASSSKQGMRGYGYTF.

A note on this clone: A junction boundary mismatches the germline segment, possibly from a read error. The rearrangement uses TRBV6-1 and TRBJ1-5; D is unresolved. CDR3 length: 13 residues. The germline V gene encodes CDR1 MNHNS and CDR2 SASEGT. The DNA for the CDR3 is TGTGCCAGCAATGAATTATCAAATCAGCCCCAGCATTTT. Protein: CASNELSNQPQHF.

The V and J genes are TRBV12-3 or TRBV12-4 and TRBJ2-1; D is perhaps TRBD1 (6 bases). The CDR3 is 12 amino acids. V was pared by 6 bases and J by 5 bases, with 8 bases between. The CDR3 reads CASSRGDNEQFF. In DNA form, the CDR3 reads TGTGCCAGCAGCAGGGGAGACAATGAGCAGTTCTTC.

This clone came up once. V gene TRBV14 combines with J gene TRBJ2-2, with 9 bases aligning to TRBD2. Germline CDR1 reads SGHDN; CDR2 reads FVKESK. The CDR3 sequence is 16 residues long. The V segment lost 5 bases and the J segment 1 base; nucleotides outside the gene matches: 5. As DNA, the CDR3 is TGTGCCAGCAGCAAAGCGGGAGGCGTGAACACCGGGGAGCTGTTTTTT. It translates to CASSKAGGVNTGELFF.

The V gene is TRBV15, the J gene TRBJ1-1; a possible D gene is TRBD1 (5 bases). The V and J ends lost 0 bases and 9 bases respectively, with 14 bases between them. Germline-derived CDR1 and CDR2 are LNHNV and YYDKDF (reference sequence). This CDR3 has 14 amino acids. CDR3 coding DNA: TGTGCCACCAGCAGAGAGGTGGGGGGACGAAAAGCTTTCTTT. This sequence encodes CATSREVGGRKAFF.

V usage is TRBV28 and J usage is TRBJ2-1; 12 positions match TRBD2. Germline-derived CDR1 and CDR2 are MDHEN and SYDVKM. V gave up 6 bases and J gave up 10 bases; unmatched junction bases: 10. There are 15 residues in the CDR3. The CDR3 reads CASSRASGGVQEQFF. The CDR3 DNA reads as TGTGCCAGCAGCCGGGCTAGCGGGGGGGTTCAGGAGCAGTTCTTC. The variable domain in full, completed from reference TRBV28 and TRBJ2-1, reads DVKVTQSSRYLVKRTGEKVFLECVQDMDHENMFWYRQDPGLGLRLIYFSYDVKMKEKGDIPEGYSVSREKKERFSLILESASTNQTSMYLCASSRASGGVQEQFFGPGTRLTVL.

The chain has TRBV11-2 and TRBJ2-3; 10 bases are a match to TRBD2. The CDR3 is 16 residues long. Germline V gene lookup returns CDR1 SGHAT and CDR2 FQNNGV. J was trimmed by 0 bases and V by 5 bases; bases with no gene match: 5. DNA of the CDR3: TGTGCCAGCAGCCCTAGCGGGGGTTCTAGCACAGATACGCAGTATTTT. Translation gives CASSPSGGSSTDTQYF. Full variable domain (remainder filled in from reference TRBV11-2 and TRBJ2-3): EAGVAQSPRYKIIEKRQSVAFWCNPISGHATLYWYQQILGQGPKLLIQFQNNGVVDDSQLPKDRFSAERLKGVDSTLKIQPAKLEDSAVYLCASSPSGGSSTDTQYFGPGTRLTVL.

The rearrangement uses TRBV5-1 and TRBJ1-2; D is possibly TRBD1 (6 bases). Germline lookup yields CDR1 SGHRS and CDR2 YFSETQ. V was clipped by 3 bases and J by 0 bases, with 9 bases between them. This CDR3 is 14 amino acids long. In nucleotides, the CDR3 is TGCGCCAGCAGCTGGACAGAGACTAACTATGGCTACACCTTC. Amino acids: CASSWTETNYGYTF.

The rearrangement joins TRBV28 to TRBJ2-1, with 7 positions matching TRBD2. Germline CDR1 MDHEN, CDR2 SYDVKM. The CDR3 spans 18 residues. Losses at the gene ends were 5 bases for V and 4 bases for J; bases not matched to a gene: 17. The CDR3 bases are TGTGCCAGCAGTCTCGGGGGGACTCTCGCCTTGTCTTACAATGAGCAGTTCTTC. Residues: CASSLGGTLALSYNEQFF.

This sequence joins TRBV27 and TRBJ2-1; weak D call: TRBD2 (6 bases). The CDR3 covers 14 residues. The germline V and J ends were trimmed by 3 bases and 3 bases, with 9 bases remaining between them. Germline V lookup: CDR1 MNHEY, CDR2 SMNVEV (reference sequence). This CDR3 reads CASSLAGSYNEQFF. The CDR3 region has the DNA TGTGCCAGCAGTTTGGCCGGGAGCTACAATGAGCAGTTCTTC.

The rearrangement links TRBV11-2 to TRBJ2-3, with 13 bases fitting TRBD2. V shed 1 base, J shed 1 base, and the junction held 2 bases outside the gene matches. Per the germline V gene, CDR1 is SGHAT and CDR2 is FQNNGV. CDR3 length equals 17 residues. CDR3 loop: CASSLGGLAGGTDTQYF. DNA for the CDR3: TGTGCCAGCAGCTTAGGCGGACTAGCGGGGGGCACAGATACGCAGTATTTT.